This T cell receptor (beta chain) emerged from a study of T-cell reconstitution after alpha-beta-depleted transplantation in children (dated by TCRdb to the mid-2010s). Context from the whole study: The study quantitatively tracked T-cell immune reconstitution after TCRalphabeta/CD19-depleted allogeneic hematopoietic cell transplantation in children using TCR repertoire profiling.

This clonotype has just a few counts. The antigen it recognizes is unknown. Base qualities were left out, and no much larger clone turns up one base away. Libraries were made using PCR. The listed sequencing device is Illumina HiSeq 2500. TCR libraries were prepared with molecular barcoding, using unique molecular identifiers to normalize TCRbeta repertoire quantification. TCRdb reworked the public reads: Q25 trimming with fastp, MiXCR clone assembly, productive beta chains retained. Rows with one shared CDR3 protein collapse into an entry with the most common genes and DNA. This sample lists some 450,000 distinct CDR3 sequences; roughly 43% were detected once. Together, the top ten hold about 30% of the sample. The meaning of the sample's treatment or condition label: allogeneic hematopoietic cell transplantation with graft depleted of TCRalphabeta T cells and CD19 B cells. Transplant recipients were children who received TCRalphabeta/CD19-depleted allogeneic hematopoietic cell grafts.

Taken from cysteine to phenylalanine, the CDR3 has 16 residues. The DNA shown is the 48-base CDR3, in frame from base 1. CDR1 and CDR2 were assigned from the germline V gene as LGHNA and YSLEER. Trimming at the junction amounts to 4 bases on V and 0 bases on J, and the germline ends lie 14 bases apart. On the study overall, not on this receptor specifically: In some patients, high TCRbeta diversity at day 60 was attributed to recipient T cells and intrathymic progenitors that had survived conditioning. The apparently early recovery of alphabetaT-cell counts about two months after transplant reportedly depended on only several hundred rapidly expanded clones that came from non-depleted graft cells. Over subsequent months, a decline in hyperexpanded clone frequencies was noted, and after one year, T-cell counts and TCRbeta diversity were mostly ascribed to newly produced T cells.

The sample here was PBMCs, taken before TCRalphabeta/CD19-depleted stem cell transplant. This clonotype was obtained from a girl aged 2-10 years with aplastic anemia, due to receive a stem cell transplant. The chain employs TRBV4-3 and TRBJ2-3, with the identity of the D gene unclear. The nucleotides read TGCGCCAGCAGCCCACCTCCGGGCGGAAGCACAGATACGCAGTATTTT. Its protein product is CASSPPPGGSTDTQYF.